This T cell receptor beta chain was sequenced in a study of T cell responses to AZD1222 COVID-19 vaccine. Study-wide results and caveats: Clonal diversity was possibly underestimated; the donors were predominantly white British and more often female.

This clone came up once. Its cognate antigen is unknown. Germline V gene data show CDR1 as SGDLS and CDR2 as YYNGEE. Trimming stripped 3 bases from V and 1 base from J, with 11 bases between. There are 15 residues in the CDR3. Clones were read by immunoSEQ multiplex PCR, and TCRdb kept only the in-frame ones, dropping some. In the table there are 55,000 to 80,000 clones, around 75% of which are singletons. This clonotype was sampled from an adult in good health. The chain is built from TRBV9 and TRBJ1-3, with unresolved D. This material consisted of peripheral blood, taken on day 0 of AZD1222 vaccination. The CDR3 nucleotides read TGTGCCAGCAGCGGTGGCAGTCTATCTGGAAACACCATATATTTT. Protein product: CASSGGSLSGNTIYF.